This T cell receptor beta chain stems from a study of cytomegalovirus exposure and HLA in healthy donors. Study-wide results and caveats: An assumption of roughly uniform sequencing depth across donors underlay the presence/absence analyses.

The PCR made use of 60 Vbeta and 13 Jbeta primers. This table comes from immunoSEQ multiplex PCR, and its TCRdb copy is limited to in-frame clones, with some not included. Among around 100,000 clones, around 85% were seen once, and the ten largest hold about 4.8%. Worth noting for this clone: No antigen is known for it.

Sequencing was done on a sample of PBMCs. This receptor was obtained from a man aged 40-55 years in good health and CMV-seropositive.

CDR3: CASSDLSGRGFGEQYF. CDR3 coding DNA: TGCGCCAGCAGTGATCTAAGCGGGAGAGGGTTCGGCGAGCAGTACTTC. The chain has TRBV10-2 and TRBJ2-5; 8 nucleotides agree with TRBD2. The end of the DNA is better explained by TRBJ2-7, so the J call may be wrong. The CDR3 is made up of 16 amino acids. Germline V CDR1 and CDR2: WSHSY, SAAADI.